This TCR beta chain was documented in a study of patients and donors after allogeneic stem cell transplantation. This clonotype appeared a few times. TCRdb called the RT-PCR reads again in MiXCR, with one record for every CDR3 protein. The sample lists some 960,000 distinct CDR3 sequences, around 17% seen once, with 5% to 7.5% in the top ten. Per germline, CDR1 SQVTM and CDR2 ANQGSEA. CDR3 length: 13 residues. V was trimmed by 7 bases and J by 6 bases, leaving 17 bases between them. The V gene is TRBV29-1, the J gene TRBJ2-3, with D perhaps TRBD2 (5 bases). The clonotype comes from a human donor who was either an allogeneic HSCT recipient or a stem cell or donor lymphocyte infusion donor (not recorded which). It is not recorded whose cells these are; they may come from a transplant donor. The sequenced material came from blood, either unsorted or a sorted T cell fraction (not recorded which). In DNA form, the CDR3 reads TGCAGCGAAGCCGAGGGCGCGGGCGATACGCAGTATTTT. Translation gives CSEAEGAGDTQYF.